This TCR beta chain was captured in a study of CD8 T cells in Susac syndrome. Study-level information: At the time of blood draw, patients with Susac syndrome were therapy-naive, receiving corticosteroids, or receiving intravenous immunoglobulin alone. The study's findings and limits: Individuals included in the TCR sequencing and HLA analysis were acknowledged by the study to be relatively few in number.

The authors reverse transcribed roughly 0.5 to 1 ug RNA with random hexamers. By means of immunoSEQ multiplex PCR, TCR beta CDR3 spanning 54 Vbeta and 13 Jbeta underwent amplification. MiXCR, run by TCRdb on the immunoSEQ multiplex PCR reads, gives a single entry per CDR3 protein. The table has under 90,000 distinct CDR3 sequences, just over 90% seen once. In its sample, this clonotype ranks as medium-sized. Its antigen is undetermined. The germline V and J ends were trimmed by 3 bases and 4 bases, with 4 bases remaining between them. The CDR3 loop spans 11 amino acids. The germline gives CDR1 SGHTA, CDR2 FQGNSA.

Material: CD4+ T cells from PBMCs. The TCR sequence derives from a human donor with Susac syndrome. The genes are TRBV7-2 and TRBJ2-7; D is ambiguous. CDR3 nucleotides: TGTGCCAGCAGCTTCCTATACGAGCAGTACTTC. Amino acid sequence: CASSFLYEQYF.